The entry below gives a single T cell receptor beta chain sequence along with its context. TCRdb itself ran the 5' RACE reads through MiXCR, one entry per CDR3 protein. This table has fewer than 150,000 distinct CDR3 sequences, about 17% appearing once. This CDR3 is 14 amino acids long. V dropped 6 bases and J dropped 1 base, with 12 bases sitting between them. Germline V lookup: CDR1 MNHEY, CDR2 SVGAGI. The data stem from a study of T-cell memory formation after mild COVID-19. The sequenced sample was PBMCs or a T cell subset sorted from them (not recorded which). The chain has TRBV6-5 and TRBJ1-1; the D gene is possibly TRBD1 (5 bases). The TCR was taken from a man in his late teens or twenties who had mild COVID-19 (a few samples of this study predate the infection). Cell type and time point are not known. CDR3 residues: CASSRAWENTEAFF. CDR3 bases: TGTGCCAGCAGCAGGGCTTGGGAGAACACTGAAGCTTTCTTT.